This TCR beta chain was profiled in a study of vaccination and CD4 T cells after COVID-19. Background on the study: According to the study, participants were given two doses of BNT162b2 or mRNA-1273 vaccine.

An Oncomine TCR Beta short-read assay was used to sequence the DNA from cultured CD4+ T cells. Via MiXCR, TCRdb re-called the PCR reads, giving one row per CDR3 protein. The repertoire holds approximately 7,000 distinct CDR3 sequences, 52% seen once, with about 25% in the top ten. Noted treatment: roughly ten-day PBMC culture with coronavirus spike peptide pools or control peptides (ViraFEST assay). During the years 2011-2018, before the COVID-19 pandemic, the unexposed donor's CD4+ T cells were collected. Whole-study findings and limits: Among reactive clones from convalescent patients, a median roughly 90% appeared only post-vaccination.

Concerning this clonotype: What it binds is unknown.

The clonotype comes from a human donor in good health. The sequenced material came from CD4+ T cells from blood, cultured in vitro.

CDR3 DNA sequence: TGCAGTGCTAGATGGGAAAACTCCTACGAGCAGTACTTC. Amino acids: CSARWENSYEQYF. This chain connects TRBV20-1 to TRBJ2-7, with unresolved D. V dropped 2 bases and J dropped 0 bases, with 8 bases sitting between them. This CDR3 has 13 amino acids. Per germline, CDR1 DFQATT and CDR2 SNEGSKA (reference sequence).